This TCR beta chain comes out of a study of technical replicates of blood from a few donors. The assay was immunoSEQ multiplex PCR, and TCRdb's table has in-frame clones only and misses some. The table shows 7,500 to 9,500 clones, with 91% occurring only once. V trimming: 2 bases; J trimming: 5 bases; junction bases outside the gene matches: 10. Germline CDR1 is SGHDT and CDR2 is YYEEEE. There are 16 residues in the CDR3. The clonotype was recovered from a human donor in good health. The chain has TRBV5-6 and TRBJ1-2; TRBD1 agrees at 9 bases. The source material was PBMCs. The CDR3 sequence is CASSFGGSGQGYGYTF. The CDR3 nucleotides read TGTGCCAGCAGCTTTGGTGGCTCGGGACAGGGATATGGCTACACCTTC.